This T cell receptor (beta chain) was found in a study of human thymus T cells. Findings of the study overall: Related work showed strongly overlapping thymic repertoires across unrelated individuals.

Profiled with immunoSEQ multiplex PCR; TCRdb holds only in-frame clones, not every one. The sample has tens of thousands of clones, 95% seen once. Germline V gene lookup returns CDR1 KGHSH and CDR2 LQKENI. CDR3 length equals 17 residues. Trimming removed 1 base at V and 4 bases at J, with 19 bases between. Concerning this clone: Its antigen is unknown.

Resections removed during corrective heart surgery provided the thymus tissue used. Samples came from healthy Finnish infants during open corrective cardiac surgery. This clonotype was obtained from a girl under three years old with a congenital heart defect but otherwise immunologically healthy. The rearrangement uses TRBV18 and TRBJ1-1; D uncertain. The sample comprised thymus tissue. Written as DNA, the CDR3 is TGTGCCAGCTCACCACAATGGGATGGACGGGAGGGCACTGAAGCTTTCTTT. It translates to CASSPQWDGREGTEAFF.